The source of this T cell receptor (beta chain) is a study of cytomegalovirus exposure and HLA in healthy donors. PCR used 60 Vbeta primers and 13 Jbeta primers. Libraries were prepared by immunoSEQ multiplex PCR; TCRdb keeps only in-frame clonotypes and omits some of them. The sample lists 150,000 to 200,000 clones; approximately 67% were seen once. This clone was counted a single time. The antigen is not known. Study results and limitations: The listing of approximately 160 TCR beta chains classed them as cytomegalovirus-associated. V- and J-gene trimming of TCR beta was linked (in a later analysis) to a missense DCLRE1C variant.

Germline lookup yields CDR1 DFQATT and CDR2 SNEGSKA (reference sequence). The length of the CDR3 is 11 residues. Sample: PBMCs. The chain couples TRBV20-1 to TRBJ2-5; 7 bases are a match to TRBD2. The J call may not be correct, given that the DNA end is closer to TRBJ2-7. This receptor was identified in a woman aged 18-29 years in good health and CMV-seropositive. CDR3 sequence reads: CSAQRGYEQYF. CDR3 in DNA: TGCAGTGCGCAGCGGGGATACGAGCAGTACTTC.